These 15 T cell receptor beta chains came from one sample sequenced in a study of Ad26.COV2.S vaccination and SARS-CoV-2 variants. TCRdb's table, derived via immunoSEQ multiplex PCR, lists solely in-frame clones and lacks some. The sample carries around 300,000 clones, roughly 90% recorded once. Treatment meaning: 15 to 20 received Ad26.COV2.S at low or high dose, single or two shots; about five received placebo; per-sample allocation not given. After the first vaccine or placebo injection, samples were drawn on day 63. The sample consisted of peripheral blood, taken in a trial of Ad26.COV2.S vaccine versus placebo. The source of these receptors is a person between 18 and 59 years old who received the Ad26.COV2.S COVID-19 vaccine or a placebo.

CDR3 sequence (DNA): TGTGCCAGCAGTTTAATGCTAGCGGGAGGGTACAATGAGCAGTTCTTC. This translates into CASSLMLAGGYNEQFF. The rearrangement joins TRBV28 to TRBJ2-1; 12 nucleotides match TRBD2. The CDR3 sequence is 16 residues long. V was clipped by 2 bases and J by 4 bases; unmatched bases: 3. In germline, CDR1 is MDHEN, CDR2 SYDVKM.

CDR3 amino acids: CASSTSLGGAFGYTF. The CDR3 DNA sequence: TGTGCCAGCAGCACGTCTTTAGGGGGCGCTTTTGGCTACACCTTC. V is TRBV5-6 and J is TRBJ1-2, with 7 bases that match TRBD1. Germline-derived CDR1 and CDR2 are SGHDT and YYEEEE. The CDR3 length is 15 residues. The ends lost 4 bases at V and 7 bases at J; junction bases unmatched: 13.

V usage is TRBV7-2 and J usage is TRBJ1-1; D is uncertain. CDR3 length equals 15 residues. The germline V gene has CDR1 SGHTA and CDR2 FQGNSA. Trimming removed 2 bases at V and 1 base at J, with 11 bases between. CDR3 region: CASSLHSGSNTEAFF. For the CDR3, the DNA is TGTGCCAGCAGCTTACACTCAGGATCGAACACTGAAGCTTTCTTT. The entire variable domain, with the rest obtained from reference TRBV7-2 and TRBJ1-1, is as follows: GAGVSQSPSNKVTEKGKDVELRCDPISGHTALYWYRQSLGQGLEFLIYFQGNSAPDKSGLPSDRFSAERTGGSVSTLTIQRTQQEDSAVYLCASSLHSGSNTEAFFGQGTRLTVV.

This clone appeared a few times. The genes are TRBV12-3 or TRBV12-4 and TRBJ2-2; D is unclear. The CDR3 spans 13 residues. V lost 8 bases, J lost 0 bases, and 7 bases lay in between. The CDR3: CASGQTNTGELFF. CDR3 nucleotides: TGTGCCAGCGGCCAGACGAACACCGGGGAGCTGTTTTTT.

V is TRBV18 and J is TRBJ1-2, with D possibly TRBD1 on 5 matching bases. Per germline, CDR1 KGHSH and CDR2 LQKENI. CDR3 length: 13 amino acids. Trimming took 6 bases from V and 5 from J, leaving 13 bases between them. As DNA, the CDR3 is TGTGCCAGCTCCCCCAGGGAAGAATATGGCTACACCTTC. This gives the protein CASSPREEYGYTF.

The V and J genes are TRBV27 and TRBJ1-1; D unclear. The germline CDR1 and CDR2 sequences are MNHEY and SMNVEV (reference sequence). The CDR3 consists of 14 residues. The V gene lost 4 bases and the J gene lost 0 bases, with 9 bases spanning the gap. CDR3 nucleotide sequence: TGTGCCAGCAGTTACTCGACTGTGAACACTGAAGCTTTCTTT. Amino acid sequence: CASSYSTVNTEAFF.

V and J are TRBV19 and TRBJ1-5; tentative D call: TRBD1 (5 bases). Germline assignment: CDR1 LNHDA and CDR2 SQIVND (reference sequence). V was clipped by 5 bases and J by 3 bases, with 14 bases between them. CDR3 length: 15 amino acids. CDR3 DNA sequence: TGTGCCAGTAGTCTCCGGGGGGACCCCAATCAGCCCCAGCATTTT. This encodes CASSLRGDPNQPQHF.

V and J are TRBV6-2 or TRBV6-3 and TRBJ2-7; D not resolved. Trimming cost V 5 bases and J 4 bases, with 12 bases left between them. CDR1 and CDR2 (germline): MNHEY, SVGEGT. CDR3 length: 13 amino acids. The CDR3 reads CASSRSSGYEQYF. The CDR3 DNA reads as TGTGCCAGCAGTCGAAGCTCGGGTTACGAGCAGTACTTC.

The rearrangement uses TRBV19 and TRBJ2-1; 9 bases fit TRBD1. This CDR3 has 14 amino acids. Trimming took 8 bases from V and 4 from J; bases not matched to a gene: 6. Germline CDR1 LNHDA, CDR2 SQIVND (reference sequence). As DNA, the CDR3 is TGTGCCAGTGACAGGGGGAATGCTTACAATGAGCAGTTCTTC. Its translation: CASDRGNAYNEQFF.

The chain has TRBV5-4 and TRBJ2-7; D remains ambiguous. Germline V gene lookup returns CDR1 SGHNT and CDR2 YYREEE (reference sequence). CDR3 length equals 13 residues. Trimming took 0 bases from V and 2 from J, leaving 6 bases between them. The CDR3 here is CASSLDGTYEQYF. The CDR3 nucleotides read TGTGCCAGCAGCTTGGACGGAACCTACGAGCAGTACTTC.

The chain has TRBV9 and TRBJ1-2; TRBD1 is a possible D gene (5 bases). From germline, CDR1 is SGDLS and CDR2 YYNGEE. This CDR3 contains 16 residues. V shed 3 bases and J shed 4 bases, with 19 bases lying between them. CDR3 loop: CASSARQSPGGYGYTF. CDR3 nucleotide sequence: TGTGCCAGCAGCGCACGACAGTCCCCGGGGGGCTATGGCTACACCTTC.

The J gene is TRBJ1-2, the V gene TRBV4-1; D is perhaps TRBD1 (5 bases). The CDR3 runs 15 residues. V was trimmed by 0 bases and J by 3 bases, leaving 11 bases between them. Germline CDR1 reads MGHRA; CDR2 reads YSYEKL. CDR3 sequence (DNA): TGCGCCAGCAGCCAAGATGAAGGGGCAGACTATGGCTACACCTTC. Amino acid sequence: CASSQDEGADYGYTF.

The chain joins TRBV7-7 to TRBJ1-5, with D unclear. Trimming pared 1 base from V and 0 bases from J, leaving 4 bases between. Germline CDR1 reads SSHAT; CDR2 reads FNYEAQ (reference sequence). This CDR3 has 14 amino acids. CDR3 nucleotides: TGTGCCAGCAGCTTAGGTGATAGCAATCAGCCCCAGCATTTT. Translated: CASSLGDSNQPQHF.

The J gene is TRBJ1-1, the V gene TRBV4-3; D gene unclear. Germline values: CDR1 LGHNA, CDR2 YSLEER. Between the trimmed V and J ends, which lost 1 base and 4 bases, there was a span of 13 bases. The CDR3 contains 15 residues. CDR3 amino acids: CASSQGEGSGTEAFF. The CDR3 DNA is TGCGCCAGCAGCCAAGGAGAGGGAAGTGGCACTGAAGCTTTCTTT.

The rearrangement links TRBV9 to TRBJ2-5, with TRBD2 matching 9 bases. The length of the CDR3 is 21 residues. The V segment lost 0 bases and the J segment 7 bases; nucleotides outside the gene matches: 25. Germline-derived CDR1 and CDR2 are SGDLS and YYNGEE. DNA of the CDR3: TGTGCCAGCAGCGTAGGTCACCTCTCCCTTGCCAGAGCGGGGGGTCAGGGGACCCAGTACTTC. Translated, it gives CASSVGHLSLARAGGQGTQYF.